Listed here are 18 T cell receptor beta chains from one sample, sequenced in a study of blood T cell repertoires in COVID-19. Method: immunoSEQ multiplex PCR; TCRdb's copy keeps in-frame clones and lacks some. The table lists fewer than 250,000 clones, 65% to 90% of them singletons, with approximately 8.2% in the top ten. Sequencing was performed on PBMCs or T cells enriched from blood (not recorded which). The receptors stem from a woman aged 50 to 60 with acute COVID-19.

The chain uses TRBV3-1 (or the pseudogene TRBV3-2) and TRBJ1-2; maybe TRBD1 (5 bases). V was cut by 0 bases and J by 6 bases, with 8 bases left in between. CDR1 is LGHDT, CDR2 YNNKEL, per germline (reference sequence). This CDR3 has 13 amino acids. CDR3 DNA sequence: TGTGCCAGCAGCCAAGAGCAGGGTAATGGCTACACCTTC. Translated, it gives CASSQEQGNGYTF.

The chain joins TRBV9 to TRBJ2-1; 7 bases match TRBD1. Trimming removed 0 bases from V and 2 bases from J; junction bases left unmatched: 5. In germline, CDR1 is SGDLS, CDR2 YYNGEE. The CDR3 covers 16 residues. CDR3 region: CASSVAPQGTYNEQFF. The CDR3 nucleotides are TGTGCCAGCAGCGTAGCTCCACAGGGGACCTACAATGAGCAGTTCTTC.

The V and J genes are TRBV3-1 (or the pseudogene TRBV3-2) and TRBJ2-4; no clear D gene. This CDR3 region has 18 residues. Looked up from germline, CDR1 is LGHDT and CDR2 is YNNKEL (reference sequence). V lost 4 bases, J lost 5 bases, and 24 bases lay in between. The CDR3 sequence is CASSLKHRSVGKQNIQYF. Written as DNA, the CDR3 is TGTGCCAGCAGCCTCAAGCATCGGAGTGTCGGCAAGCAAAACATTCAGTACTTC.

The V gene is TRBV18, the J gene TRBJ1-1; D is ambiguous. CDR3 length: 13 amino acids. Trimming stripped 8 bases from V and 1 base from J, with 11 bases between. Germline V lookup: CDR1 KGHSH, CDR2 LQKENI. In DNA form, the CDR3 reads TGTGCCAGCCGAACCGAGGGGAACACTGAAGCTTTCTTT. Its protein is CASRTEGNTEAFF.

J is TRBJ1-4 and V is TRBV3-1 (or the pseudogene TRBV3-2); 7 positions match TRBD1. This CDR3 spans 15 amino acids. Trimming cost V 1 base and J 6 bases; bases outside gene matches: 5. Germline assignment: CDR1 LGHDT and CDR2 YNNKEL (reference sequence). The DNA for the CDR3 is TGTGCCAGCAGCCAAGCGGCAGGGGGGTATGAAAAACTGTTTTTT. It encodes CASSQAAGGYEKLFF.

This clone was observed a single time. CDR3 bases: TGCAGTGCTAGTCCGGCCGGGGGATCCTACGAGCAGTACTTC. This sequence encodes CSASPAGGSYEQYF. This chain joins TRBV20-1 and TRBJ2-7, with a tentative D call TRBD2 (6 bases). V was clipped by 3 bases and J by 1 base, with 13 bases between them. This CDR3 is built from 14 residues. Germline CDR1 and CDR2: DFQATT and SNEGSKA (reference sequence).

The chain uses TRBV29-1 and TRBJ2-4; maybe TRBD2 (5 bases). The CDR3 extends over 11 amino acids. Trimming stripped 7 bases from V and 14 bases from J, with 18 bases between. Germline CDR1 reads SQVTM; CDR2 reads ANQGSEA. CDR3 amino acids: CSATDLQREYF. Written as DNA, the CDR3 is TGCAGCGCCACGGACTTACAGAGGGAGTACTTC.

This clone showed up just a few times. The chain has TRBV12-3 or TRBV12-4 and TRBJ1-2; TRBD1 agrees at 7 bases. The CDR3 length is 13 residues. With 4 bases clipped from V and 4 bases from J, the junction kept 3 bases outside the gene matches. This CDR3 is CASSSGTAYGYTF. In DNA, the CDR3 is TGTGCCAGCAGTTCTGGGACAGCCTATGGCTACACCTTC.

This sequence joins TRBV6-5 and TRBJ1-5; D gene ambiguous. Germline lookup yields CDR1 MNHEY and CDR2 SVGAGI. This CDR3 has 14 residues. Trimming took 6 bases from V and 6 from J, leaving 15 bases between them. The DNA of the CDR3 is TGTGCCAGCAGGCAAATCGGGGAATCTCAGCCCCAGCATTTT. It encodes CASRQIGESQPQHF.

The V call is TRBV7-9, the J call TRBJ1-2; D is possibly TRBD1 (5 bases). The CDR3 has 16 residues. The V gene lost 5 bases and the J gene lost 6 bases, with 22 bases spanning the gap. Germline V gene lookup returns CDR1 SEHNR and CDR2 FQNEAQ (reference sequence). The CDR3 DNA is TGTGCCAGCAGCCCCAGACCCGCCGCGGGGACGGATGGCTACACCTTC. It translates to CASSPRPAAGTDGYTF. Supplemented by reference TRBV7-9 and TRBJ1-2, the full variable domain reads DTGVSQNPRHKITKRGQNVTFRCDPISEHNRLYWYRQTLGQGPEFLTYFQNEAQLEKSRLLSDRFSAERPKGSFSTLEIQRTEQGDSAMYLCASSPRPAAGTDGYTFGSGTRLTVV.

This chain uses TRBV2 with TRBJ1-2; 9 bases agree with TRBD1. J was trimmed by 6 bases and V by 2 bases; bases with no gene match: 4. Germline CDR1 is SNHLY and CDR2 is FYNNEI. The CDR3 has 14 residues. CDR3 DNA: TGTGCCAGCAGTGAACAGGACAGGGGCCATGGCTACACCTTC. Its protein product is CASSEQDRGHGYTF.

This clone was seen a single time. The chain is built from TRBV11-3 and TRBJ2-1; D is perhaps TRBD2 (7 bases). This CDR3 region has 16 residues. The V gene's germline CDR1 is SGHNT and CDR2 YENEEA. Trimming removed 3 bases from V and 4 bases from J, with 16 bases in between. CDR3 nucleotide sequence: TGTGCCAGCAGCTTGGGTCTGGGAGGGGGGTACAATGAGCAGTTCTTC. Its protein is CASSLGLGGGYNEQFF.

J is TRBJ2-3 and V is TRBV7-2; 11 positions match TRBD2. J lost 2 bases, V lost 5 bases, and 9 bases had no gene match. The length of the CDR3 is 17 residues. Looked up from germline, CDR1 is SGHTA and CDR2 is FQGNSA. CDR3 sequence (DNA): TGTGCCAGCAGCCCTCTCCCACTAGCGGGGGCCACAGATACGCAGTATTTT. Its protein product is CASSPLPLAGATDTQYF.

The CDR3 sequence: CASGLYSGNTIYF. CDR3 nucleotides: TGTGCCAGCGGGCTTTACTCTGGAAACACCATATATTTT. The V call is TRBV14, the J call TRBJ1-3; D remains ambiguous. This CDR3 has 13 residues. Germline CDR1 is SGHDN and CDR2 is FVKESK. V was trimmed by 8 bases and J by 0 bases, leaving 8 bases between them.

V usage is TRBV30 and J usage is TRBJ1-1, with 8 positions matching TRBD1. V dropped 4 bases and J dropped 6; count of bases not matched to a gene: 7. The CDR3 contains 13 residues. The germline V gene has CDR1 GTSNPN and CDR2 SVGIG (reference sequence). CDR3 sequence: CAWIFSGGAEAFF. CDR3 nucleotide sequence: TGTGCCTGGATATTTTCAGGGGGCGCTGAAGCTTTCTTT. Using reference TRBV30 and TRBJ1-1 for the parts outside the CDR3, the full variable domain is SQTIHQWPATLVQPVGSPLSLECTVEGTSNPNLYWYRQAAGRGLQLLFYSVGIGQISSEVPQNLSASRPQDRQFILSSKKLLLSDSGFYLCAWIFSGGAEAFFGQGTRLTVV.

This chain links TRBV6-2 or TRBV6-3 with TRBJ1-5; 7 bases match TRBD1. Germline CDR1 and CDR2: MNHEY and SVGEGT. Trimming cost V 6 bases and J 9 bases; bases outside gene matches: 8. The CDR3 is made up of 13 amino acids. The CDR3 bases are TGTGCCAGCAGCCTGACAGGGTATACGCCCCAGCATTTT. Its protein product is CASSLTGYTPQHF.

V gene TRBV6-2 or TRBV6-3 combines with J gene TRBJ1-1; the D gene is possibly TRBD1 (5 bases). V was shortened by 5 bases and J by 0 bases, with 10 bases between the two germline ends. The germline CDR1 and CDR2 sequences are MNHEY and SVGEGT. CDR3 length equals 14 residues. The CDR3 spells CASSPRALNTEAFF. In nucleotides, the CDR3 is TGTGCCAGCAGTCCCAGGGCATTGAACACTGAAGCTTTCTTT.

This chain links TRBV6-5 with TRBJ2-2; 9 bases line up with TRBD1. The ends lost 6 bases at V and 3 bases at J; junction bases unmatched: 2. The CDR3 length is 14 residues. The germline gives CDR1 MNHEY, CDR2 SVGAGI. For the CDR3, the DNA is TGTGCCAGCAGCAGGGACAGGGACACCGGGGAGCTGTTTTTT. Protein product: CASSRDRDTGELFF.